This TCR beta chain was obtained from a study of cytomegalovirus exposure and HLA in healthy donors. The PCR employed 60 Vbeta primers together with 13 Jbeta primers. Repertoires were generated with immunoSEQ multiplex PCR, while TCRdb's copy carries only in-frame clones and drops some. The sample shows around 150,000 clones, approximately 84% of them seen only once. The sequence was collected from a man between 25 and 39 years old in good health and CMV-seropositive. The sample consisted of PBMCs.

DNA of the CDR3: TGCGCCAGCACCCCCGGACAGGGAAGTATTGGTGGCTACACCTTC. Translating gives CASTPGQGSIGGYTF. The chain couples TRBV4-1 to TRBJ1-2; 8 bases are shared with TRBD1. J was trimmed by 7 bases and V by 7 bases; bases with no gene match: 14. The CDR3 runs to 15 residues. Germline assignment: CDR1 MGHRA and CDR2 YSYEKL.